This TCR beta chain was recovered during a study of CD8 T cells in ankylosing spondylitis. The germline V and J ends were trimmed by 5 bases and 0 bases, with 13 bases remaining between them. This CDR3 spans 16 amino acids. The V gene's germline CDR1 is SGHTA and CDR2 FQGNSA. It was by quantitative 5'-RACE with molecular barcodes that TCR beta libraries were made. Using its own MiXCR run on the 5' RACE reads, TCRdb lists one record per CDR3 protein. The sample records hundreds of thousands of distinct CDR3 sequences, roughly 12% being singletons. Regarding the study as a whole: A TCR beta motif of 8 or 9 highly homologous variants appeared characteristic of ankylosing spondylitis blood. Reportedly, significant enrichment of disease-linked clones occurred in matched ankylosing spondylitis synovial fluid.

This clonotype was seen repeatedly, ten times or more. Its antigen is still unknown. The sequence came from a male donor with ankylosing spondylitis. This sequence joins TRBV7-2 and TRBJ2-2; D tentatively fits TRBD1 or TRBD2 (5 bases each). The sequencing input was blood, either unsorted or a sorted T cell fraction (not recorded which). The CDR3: CASSLRGTSNTGELFF. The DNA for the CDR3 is TGTGCCAGCAGCCTAAGAGGGACCTCGAACACCGGGGAGCTGTTTTTT. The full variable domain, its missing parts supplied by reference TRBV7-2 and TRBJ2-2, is GAGVSQSPSNKVTEKGKDVELRCDPISGHTALYWYRQSLGQGLEFLIYFQGNSAPDKSGLPSDRFSAERTGGSVSTLTIQRTQQEDSAVYLCASSLRGTSNTGELFFGEGSRLTVL.